Shown below are 23 T cell receptor beta chains from a single sample sequenced in a study of Ad26.COV2.S vaccination and SARS-CoV-2 variants. Treatment specified: about 20 received Ad26.COV2.S at low or high dose, single or two shots; 5 received placebo; per-sample allocation not given. Following the first vaccine or placebo injection, samples were taken on day 63. The protocol was immunoSEQ multiplex PCR, while the TCRdb copy is restricted to in-frame clones and leaves out a portion. The sample lists approximately 460,000 clones, roughly nine tenths occurring once. The sample here was peripheral blood, taken in a trial of Ad26.COV2.S vaccine versus placebo. The receptors stem from a person aged 18-60 years who received the Ad26.COV2.S COVID-19 vaccine or a placebo.

The chain is built from TRBV30 and TRBJ2-2; 12 bases map to TRBD2. CDR3 length: 22 amino acids. The germline CDR1 and CDR2 sequences are GTSNPN and SVGIG (reference sequence). With 3 bases clipped from V and 0 bases from J, the junction kept 20 bases outside the gene matches. The CDR3 bases are TGTGCCTGGAGCTCCATGAGACTAGCGGGGGATGACCTTATTCCGAACACCGGGGAGCTGTTTTTT. The encoded protein is CAWSSMRLAGDDLIPNTGELFF.

This clone came up once. CDR3 loop: CASSLDLRGTQYF. CDR3 in DNA: TGTGCCAGCAGCTTAGACCTCCGGGGTACGCAGTATTTT. The V gene is TRBV11-3, the J gene TRBJ2-3, with a weak D call TRBD2 (5 bases). Per the germline V gene, CDR1 is SGHNT and CDR2 is YENEEA. The CDR3 runs to 13 residues. With 0 bases removed from V and 8 bases from J, the gap between germline ends came to 9 bases. The whole variable domain, remainder taken from reference TRBV11-3 and TRBJ2-3, is EAGVVQSPRYKIIEKKQPVAFWCNPISGHNTLYWYLQNLGQGPELLIRYENEEAVDDSQLPKDRFSAERLKGVDSTLKIQPAELGDSAVYLCASSLDLRGTQYFGPGTRLTVL.

The chain uses TRBV9 and TRBJ2-2; D is unresolved. V lost 0 bases to trimming and J lost 4 bases, with 16 bases between them. The V gene's germline CDR1 is SGDLS and CDR2 YYNGEE. The CDR3 contains 17 residues. The CDR3 bases are TGTGCCAGCAGCGTAGTTGCAACAGACAAGCCCACCGGGGAGCTGTTTTTT. Its translation: CASSVVATDKPTGELFF.

The V and J genes are TRBV6-5 and TRBJ2-7; 10 nucleotides align to TRBD1. The V and J ends lost 5 bases and 8 bases, in that order; junction bases with no gene match: 3. Germline-derived CDR1 and CDR2 are MNHEY and SVGAGI. The CDR3 runs 12 residues. This chain's CDR3 is CASSRDRGKQYF. The CDR3 DNA sequence: TGTGCCAGCAGTCGGGACAGGGGAAAGCAGTACTTC.

The V and J genes are TRBV19 and TRBJ1-2, with D perhaps TRBD1 (5 bases). The CDR3 has 16 residues. Trimming pared 1 base from V and 4 bases from J, leaving 16 bases between. Germline V gene lookup returns CDR1 LNHDA and CDR2 SQIVND (reference sequence). Here the CDR3 DNA reads TGTGCCAGTAGTATAGGTCTCAGGGCGCGTTTCTATGGCTACACCTTC. As protein: CASSIGLRARFYGYTF.

This clone was detected only once. The V call is TRBV7-9, the J call TRBJ2-6; D unclear. Trimming took 5 bases from V and 9 from J, leaving 26 bases between them. Germline V gives CDR1 SEHNR, CDR2 FQNEAQ (reference sequence). This CDR3 contains 18 residues. CDR3 DNA sequence: TGTGCCAGCAGCCGCAGAGGTGGGATAGCCATCAACAACAACGTCCTGACTTTC. Its protein product is CASSRRGGIAINNNVLTF.

V is TRBV18 and J is TRBJ1-1; no definite D call. The V end was cut by 1 base, the J end by 6 bases, with 12 bases between. The CDR3 covers 14 residues. CDR1 KGHSH and CDR2 LQKENI come from the germline V gene. Written as DNA, the CDR3 is TGTGCCAGCTCACCACGGGAGGGTACGGCTGAAGCTTTCTTT. It yields the protein CASSPREGTAEAFF. The full variable domain, in which reference TRBV18 and TRBJ1-1 provide the parts outside the CDR3, is NAGVMQNPRHLVRRRGQEARLRCSPMKGHSHVYWYRQLPEEGLKFMVYLQKENIIDESGMPKERFSAEFPKEGPSILRIQQVVRGDSAAYFCASSPREGTAEAFFGQGTRLTVV.

The chain employs TRBV19 and TRBJ1-2, with TRBD1 as a possible D gene (6 bases). The CDR3 has 13 residues. The ends were cut back, 10 bases at V and 4 bases at J, with 16 bases in the middle. Germline lookup yields CDR1 LNHDA and CDR2 SQIVND (reference sequence). In DNA form, the CDR3 reads TGTGCCACCACAGGACAGAGGCTCTATGGCTACACCTTC. Translated, it gives CATTGQRLYGYTF.

The chain recombines TRBV6-5 with TRBJ1-6, with 9 bases matching TRBD1. V shed 4 bases, J shed 6 bases, and the junction held 7 bases outside the gene matches. The CDR3 runs to 16 residues. Germline values: CDR1 MNHEY, CDR2 SVGAGI. This chain's CDR3 is CASSFQTGGFNSPLHF. The CDR3 DNA follows: TGTGCCAGCAGTTTTCAAACAGGGGGCTTTAATTCACCCCTCCACTTT.

As regards this clone: At the DNA level, this CDR3 is encoded by other sequences in the same sample as well. The chain carries TRBV5-1 and TRBJ2-7; 8 nucleotides match TRBD1. The germline CDR1 and CDR2 sequences are SGHRS and YFSETQ. CDR3 length equals 14 residues. The V gene end was trimmed by 0 bases and the J gene end by 2 bases; junction bases not matched to a gene: 1. This CDR3 reads CASSLGDRPYEQYF. CDR3 coding DNA: TGCGCCAGCAGCTTGGGGGACAGGCCCTACGAGCAGTACTTC.

The chain couples TRBV5-6 to TRBJ1-1; tentatively, D is TRBD1 (6 bases). The germline V and J ends were trimmed by 4 bases and 7 bases, with 11 bases remaining between them. CDR3 length: 12 amino acids. Per the germline V gene, CDR1 is SGHDT and CDR2 is YYEEEE. The CDR3 region is CASSTATGEAFF. The CDR3 DNA follows: TGTGCCAGCAGCACCGCGACAGGTGAAGCTTTCTTT. The variable domain in full, with the rest retrieved from reference TRBV5-6 and TRBJ1-1, is DAGVTQSPTHLIKTRGQQVTLRCSPKSGHDTVSWYQQALGQGPQFIFQYYEEEERQRGNFPDRFSGHQFPNYSSELNVNALLLGDSALYLCASSTATGEAFFGQGTRLTVV.

The chain carries TRBV12-5 and TRBJ2-5, with 7 bases lining up with TRBD1. V was pared by 5 bases and J by 3 bases, with 9 bases of the junction left unmatched. The CDR3 length is 15 residues. Germline V gene data show CDR1 as LGHNT and CDR2 as FRNRAP. The CDR3 loop is CASGKGTAAEETQYF. As DNA, the CDR3 is TGTGCTAGTGGTAAAGGGACAGCCGCCGAAGAGACCCAGTACTTC.

V usage is TRBV2 and J usage is TRBJ1-6; TRBD1 matches at 7 bases. Germline V gives CDR1 SNHLY, CDR2 FYNNEI. This CDR3 has 16 residues. Trimming took 5 bases from V and 7 from J; bases not matched to a gene: 11. In DNA form, the CDR3 reads TGTGCCAGCAGTCCCCGGGACAGCCTGGCCAATTCACCCCTCCACTTT. This gives the protein CASSPRDSLANSPLHF.

The table lists this clone with a few counts. V is TRBV19 and J is TRBJ2-3; 9 bases fit TRBD2. The germline V gene encodes CDR1 LNHDA and CDR2 SQIVND (reference sequence). V dropped 6 bases and J dropped 9; count of bases not matched to a gene: 10. The CDR3 spans 14 residues. This chain's CDR3 is CASRSTSGSSTQYF. Written as DNA, the CDR3 is TGTGCCAGTAGATCGACTAGCGGCTCTTCAACGCAGTATTTT.

The chain has TRBV28 and TRBJ2-7, with 12 bases identical to TRBD1. From germline, CDR1 is MDHEN and CDR2 SYDVKM. This CDR3 has 16 amino acids. V trimming: 6 bases; J trimming: 3 bases; junction bases outside the gene matches: 9. Here the CDR3 DNA reads TGTGCCAGCAGACCAAGGGGACAGGGGGCCTTCTACGAGCAGTACTTC. Translation: CASRPRGQGAFYEQYF.

This clone was detected a few times. The V call is TRBV9, the J call TRBJ1-6; 8 bases map to TRBD1. Germline V gene lookup returns CDR1 SGDLS and CDR2 YYNGEE. V shed 4 bases, J shed 7 bases, and the junction held 7 bases outside the gene matches. The CDR3 length is 15 residues. The CDR3 DNA follows: TGTGCCAGCAGCCCCGGACAGGGAAAGAATTCACCCCTCCACTTT. Protein product: CASSPGQGKNSPLHF.

The chain combines TRBV6-1 with TRBJ1-1, with D possibly matching TRBD1 (5 bases). This CDR3 spans 14 amino acids. CDR1 MNHNS and CDR2 SASEGT come from the germline V gene. The V and J ends lost 3 bases and 3 bases respectively, with 11 bases between them. The DNA for the CDR3 is TGTGCCAGCAGTGATCCGGGACCGTACACTGAAGCTTTCTTT. Translation gives CASSDPGPYTEAFF.

V and J are TRBV6-6 and TRBJ1-1, with 7 nucleotides matching TRBD1. This CDR3 comprises 13 residues. Per the germline V gene, CDR1 is MNHNY and CDR2 is SVGAGI (reference sequence). V shed 6 bases, J shed 3 bases, and the junction held 4 bases outside the gene matches. The CDR3 nucleotides are TGTGCCAGCAGCCTCGGGACAGACACTGAAGCTTTCTTT. It specifies CASSLGTDTEAFF.

J is TRBJ2-7 and V is TRBV28; 8 bases are shared with TRBD2. The CDR3 contains 15 residues. The V segment lost 7 bases and the J segment 0 bases; nucleotides outside the gene matches: 8. Germline V CDR1 and CDR2: MDHEN, SYDVKM. The CDR3 nucleotides are TGTGCCAGCACCCCCGGGGGGGGGAGCTCCTACGAGCAGTACTTC. This encodes CASTPGGGSSYEQYF.

This clone was found once. V and J are TRBV2 and TRBJ1-6, with D possibly being TRBD1 (5 bases). The CDR3 spans 16 residues. The V end lost 4 bases, the J end lost 0 bases, and 10 bases lay between the germline ends. Germline V CDR1 and CDR2: SNHLY, FYNNEI. In nucleotides, the CDR3 is TGTGCCAGCAGTGGGGGCTACTCCTCCTATAATTCACCCCTCCACTTT. This translates into CASSGGYSSYNSPLHF.

V is TRBV11-2 and J is TRBJ2-7; 14 bases map to TRBD2. The germline V gene encodes CDR1 SGHAT and CDR2 FQNNGV. J lost 6 bases, V lost 3 bases, and 4 bases had no gene match. This CDR3 spans 15 amino acids. CDR3 sequence (DNA): TGTGCCAGCAGCTTCATAGGGACTAGCGGGAGCGAGCAGTACTTC. Its protein is CASSFIGTSGSEQYF.

The chain uses TRBV14 and TRBJ2-5; the match to TRBD1 covers 7 bases. V lost 4 bases and J lost 7; bases outside the gene matches: 12. The CDR3 covers 15 residues. Germline values: CDR1 SGHDN, CDR2 FVKESK. The CDR3 region has the DNA TGTGCCAGCAGCCGGGACAGCATACCCCGAGGGACCCAGTACTTC. Its translation is CASSRDSIPRGTQYF.

This clone was counted ten times or more. The chain uses TRBV5-6 and TRBJ1-2; TRBD1 is a possible D gene (6 bases). CDR1 is SGHDT, CDR2 YYEEEE, per germline. There are 15 residues in the CDR3. V lost 5 bases to trimming and J lost 0 bases, with 14 bases between them. CDR3 loop: CASSHTGWANYGYTF. The CDR3 nucleotides are TGTGCCAGCAGTCATACAGGGTGGGCTAACTATGGCTACACCTTC. The full variable domain, with the rest looked up from reference TRBV5-6 and TRBJ1-2, is DAGVTQSPTHLIKTRGQQVTLRCSPKSGHDTVSWYQQALGQGPQFIFQYYEEEERQRGNFPDRFSGHQFPNYSSELNVNALLLGDSALYLCASSHTGWANYGYTFGSGTRLTVV.